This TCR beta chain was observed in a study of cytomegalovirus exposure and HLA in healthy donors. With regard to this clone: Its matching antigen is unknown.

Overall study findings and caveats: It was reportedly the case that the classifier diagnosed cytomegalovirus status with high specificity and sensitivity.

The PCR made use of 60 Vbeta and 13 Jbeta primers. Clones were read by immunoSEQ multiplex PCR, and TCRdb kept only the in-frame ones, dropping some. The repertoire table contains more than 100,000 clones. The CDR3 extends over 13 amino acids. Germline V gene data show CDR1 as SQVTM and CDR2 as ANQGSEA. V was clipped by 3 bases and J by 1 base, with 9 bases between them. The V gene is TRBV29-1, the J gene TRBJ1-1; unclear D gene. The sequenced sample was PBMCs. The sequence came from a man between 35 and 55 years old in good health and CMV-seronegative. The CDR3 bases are TGCAGCGTTGATTCCAGATCGAACACTGAAGCTTTCTTT. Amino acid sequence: CSVDSRSNTEAFF.